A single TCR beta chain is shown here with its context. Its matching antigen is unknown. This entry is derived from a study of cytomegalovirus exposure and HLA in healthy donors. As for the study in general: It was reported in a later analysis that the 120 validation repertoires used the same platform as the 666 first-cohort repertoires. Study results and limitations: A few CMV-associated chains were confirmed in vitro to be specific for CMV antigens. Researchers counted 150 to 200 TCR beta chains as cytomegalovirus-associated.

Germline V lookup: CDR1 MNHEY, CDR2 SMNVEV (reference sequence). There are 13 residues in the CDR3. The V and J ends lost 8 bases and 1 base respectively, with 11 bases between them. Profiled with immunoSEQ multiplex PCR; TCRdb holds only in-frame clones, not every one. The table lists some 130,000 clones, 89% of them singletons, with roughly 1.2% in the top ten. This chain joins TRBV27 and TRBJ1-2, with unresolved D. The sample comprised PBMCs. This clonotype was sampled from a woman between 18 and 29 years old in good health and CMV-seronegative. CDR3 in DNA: TGTGCCAGCGGAGAGGGTATTAACTATGGCTACACCTTC. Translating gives CASGEGINYGYTF.